The clone carrying this TCR beta chain appeared a single time. Seattle's cohort entered during active infection and was followed longitudinally. This CDR3 is built from 15 residues. V lost 5 bases, J lost 4 bases, and 17 bases lay in between. Germline CDR1 MDHEN, CDR2 SYDVKM. The entry originates in a study of blood T cell repertoires in COVID-19. Study-level information: Collection of acute and convalescent COVID-19 samples took place in the United States, Italy and Spain. The analysed material was cDNA or gDNA that came from T cells, B-cell-depleted T cells, or PBMCs.

As processed by the authors: Reference gene primer amplification gave nucleated cell count estimates. Generated by immunoSEQ multiplex PCR, the TCRdb table keeps only in-frame clones and is missing some. That table furnishes V, J and clone size, whereas the DNA furnished D and trimming. Of about 200,000 clones listed, roughly four fifths were seen once; the top ten hold 5.2%. This clonotype originated in a woman aged 70-85 years with COVID-19, enrolled during active disease. This chain uses TRBV28 with TRBJ1-2; possible D gene TRBD1, 5 bases. Material: peripheral blood. The CDR3 DNA is TGTGCCAGCAGTGAGAACTATCAGGGTTCCTATGGCTACACCTTC. Residues: CASSENYQGSYGYTF.